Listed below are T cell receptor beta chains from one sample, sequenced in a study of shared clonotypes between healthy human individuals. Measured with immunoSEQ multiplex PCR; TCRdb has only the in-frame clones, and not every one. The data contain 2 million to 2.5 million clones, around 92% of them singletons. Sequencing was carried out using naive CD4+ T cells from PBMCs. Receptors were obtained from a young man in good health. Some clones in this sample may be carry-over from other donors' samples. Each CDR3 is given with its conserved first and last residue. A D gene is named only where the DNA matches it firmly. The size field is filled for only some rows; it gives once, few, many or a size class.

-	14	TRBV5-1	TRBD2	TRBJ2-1	TGCGCCAGCAGCTTGGAGCTAGCGGACAATGAGCAGTTCTTC	CASSLELADNEQFF
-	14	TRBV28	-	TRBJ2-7	TGTGCCAGCAGTGGGCGGGCAGGGTCCTACGAGCAGTACTTC	CASSGRAGSYEQYF
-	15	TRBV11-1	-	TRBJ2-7	TGTGCCAGCAGCTCCGCCCGGGGAGACGCGAACTCGCAGTACTTC	CASSSARGDANSQYF
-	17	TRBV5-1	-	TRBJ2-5	TGCGCCAGCAGCTTGGCCTTGGGAAGGCCCCACCAAGAGACCCAGTACTTC	CASSLALGRPHQETQYF
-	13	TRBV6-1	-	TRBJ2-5	TGTGCCAGCAGTCCCACCCCGACCGGGACCCAGTACTTC	CASSPTPTGTQYF
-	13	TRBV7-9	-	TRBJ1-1	TGTGCCAGCAGTGTCGGCGCGAACACTGAAGCTTTCTTT	CASSVGANTEAFF
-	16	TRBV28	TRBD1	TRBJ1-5	TGTGCCAGCAGTTCGCGCTCCGGGACAGGAACTCAGCCCCAGCATTTT	CASSSRSGTGTQPQHF
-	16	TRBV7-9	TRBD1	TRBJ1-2	TGTGCCAGCAGCTTAGTTCGGCCAGGGGGGTCAGGAGGCTACACCTTC	CASSLVRPGGSGGYTF
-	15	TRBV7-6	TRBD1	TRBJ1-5	TGTGCCAGCAGCTTAGGGGGGACAGGGGTAGAGCCCCAGCATTTT	CASSLGGTGVEPQHF
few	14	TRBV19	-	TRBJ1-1	TGTGCCAGTAGTATGGGACACTTGAACACTGAAGCTTTCTTT	CASSMGHLNTEAFF
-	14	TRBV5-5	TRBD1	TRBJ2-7	TGTGCCAGCAGCTTCCGGACAGGGGGAGGCGAGCAGTACTTC	CASSFRTGGGEQYF
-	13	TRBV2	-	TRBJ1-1	TGTGCCAGCAGAAAGGAGACGAACACTGAAGCTTTCTTT	CASRKETNTEAFF
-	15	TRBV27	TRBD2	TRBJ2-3	TGTGCCAGCAGTTCGGGGACTAGCAGAACAGATACGCAGTATTTT	CASSSGTSRTDTQYF
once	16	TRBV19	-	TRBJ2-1	TGTGCCAGTAGTATCGGGCGTGGCAGGGCTGCGCGGGAGCAGTTCTTC	CASSIGRGRAAREQFF
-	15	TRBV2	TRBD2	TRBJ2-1	TGTGCCAGCAGTGTAGCGGGGAGCTCCTACAATGAGCAGTTCTTC	CASSVAGSSYNEQFF
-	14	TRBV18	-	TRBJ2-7	TGTGCCAGCTCACCATCCCGAGGGTCCTACGAGCAGTACTTC	CASSPSRGSYEQYF
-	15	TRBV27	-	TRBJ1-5	TGTGCCAGCAGTTTTGTGACATCCTCCCATCAGCCCCAGCATTTT	CASSFVTSSHQPQHF
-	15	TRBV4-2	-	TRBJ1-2	TGTGCCAGCAGCCAAGGCACAGCTGATAACTATGGCTACACCTTC	CASSQGTADNYGYTF
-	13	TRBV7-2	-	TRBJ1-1	TGTGCCAGCAGCTCCCGGCGGGACACTGAAGCTTTCTTT	CASSSRRDTEAFF
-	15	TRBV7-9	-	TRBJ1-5	TGTGCCAGCAGCTTAGGGAGGGGCGCTAATCAGCCCCAGCATTTT	CASSLGRGANQPQHF
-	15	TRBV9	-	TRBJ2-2	TGTGCCAGCAGCAATCCCACCGGAGGAACCGGGGAGCTGTTTTTT	CASSNPTGGTGELFF
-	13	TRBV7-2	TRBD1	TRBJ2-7	TGTGCCAGCTGTCGGGGACAGGCAAACGAGCAGTACTTC	CASCRGQANEQYF
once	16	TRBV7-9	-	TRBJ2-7	TGTGCCAGCAGCTTTCTGGTCAGGGAGTCCTCCTACGAGCAGTACTTC	CASSFLVRESSYEQYF
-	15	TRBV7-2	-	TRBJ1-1	TGTGCCAGCAGCTTAGAACAGAGCATGAACACTGAAGCTTTCTTT	CASSLEQSMNTEAFF
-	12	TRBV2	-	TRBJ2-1	TGTGCCAGCAGTGGCAGTTACAATGAGCAGTTCTTC	CASSGSYNEQFF
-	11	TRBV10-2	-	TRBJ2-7	TGCGCCAGCGGATTCAACTACGAGCAGTACTTC	CASGFNYEQYF
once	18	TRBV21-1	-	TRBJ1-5	TGTGCCAGCAGCAAAGTGCGGGAAAGACAGGCTAGCAATCAGCCCCAGCATTTT	CASSKVRERQASNQPQHF
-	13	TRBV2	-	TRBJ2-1	TGTGCCAGCACCGGGTGGGCTCGCAATGAGCAGTTCTTC	CASTGWARNEQFF
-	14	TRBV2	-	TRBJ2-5	TGTGCCAGCAGTGAAGTTAGTCGGGAAGAGACCCAGTACTTC	CASSEVSREETQYF
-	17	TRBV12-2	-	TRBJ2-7	TGTGCAAGTCGCGCAGGGCAGAGGAAACTGAAATCCTACGAGCAGTACTTC	CASRAGQRKLKSYEQYF
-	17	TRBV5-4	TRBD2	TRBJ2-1	TGTGCCAGCAGCGCCGGCGGGAGGGGGGATCACTACAATGAGCAGTTCTTC	CASSAGGRGDHYNEQFF
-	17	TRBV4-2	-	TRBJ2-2	TGTGCCAGCAGCCAAGATTCAGGTCGGCTCAACACCGGGGAGCTGTTTTTT	CASSQDSGRLNTGELFF
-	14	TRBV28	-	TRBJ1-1	TGTGCCAGCAGTTCTGTTGGACAACACACTGAAGCTTTCTTT	CASSSVGQHTEAFF
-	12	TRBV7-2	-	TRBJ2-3	TGTGCCAGCAGCTTTTTTCCAGATACGCAGTATTTT	CASSFFPDTQYF